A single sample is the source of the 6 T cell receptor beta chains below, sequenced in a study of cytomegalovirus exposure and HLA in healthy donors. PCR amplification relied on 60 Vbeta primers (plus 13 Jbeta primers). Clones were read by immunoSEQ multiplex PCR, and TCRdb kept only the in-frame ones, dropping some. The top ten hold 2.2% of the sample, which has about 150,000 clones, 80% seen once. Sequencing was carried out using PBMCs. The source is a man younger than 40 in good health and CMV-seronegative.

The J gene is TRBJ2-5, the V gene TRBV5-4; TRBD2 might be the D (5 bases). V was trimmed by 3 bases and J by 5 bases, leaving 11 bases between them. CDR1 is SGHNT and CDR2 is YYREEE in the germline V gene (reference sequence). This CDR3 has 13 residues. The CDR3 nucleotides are TGTGCCAGCAGCTCCTCCCCGGGGGAGACCCAGTACTTC. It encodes CASSSSPGETQYF.

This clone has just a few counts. The CDR3 sequence: CAWSPTMRAFF. CDR3 bases: TGTGCCTGGAGTCCCACCATGAGAGCTTTCTTT. J is TRBJ1-1 and V is TRBV30; D remains ambiguous. The ends were cut back, 2 bases at V and 10 bases at J, with 11 bases in the middle. Germline CDR1 is GTSNPN and CDR2 is SVGIG (reference sequence). The CDR3 has 11 amino acids.

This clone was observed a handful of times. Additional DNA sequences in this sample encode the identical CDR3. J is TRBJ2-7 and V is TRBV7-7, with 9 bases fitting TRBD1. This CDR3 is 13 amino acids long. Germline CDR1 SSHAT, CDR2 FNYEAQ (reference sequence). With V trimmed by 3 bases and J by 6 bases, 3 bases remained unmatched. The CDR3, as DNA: TGTGCCAGCAGCTTGGACAGGGGTGGCGAGCAGTACTTC. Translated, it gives CASSLDRGGEQYF.

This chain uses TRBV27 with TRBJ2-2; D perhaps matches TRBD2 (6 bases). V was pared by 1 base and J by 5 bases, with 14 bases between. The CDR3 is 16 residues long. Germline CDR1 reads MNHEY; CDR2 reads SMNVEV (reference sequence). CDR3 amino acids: CASSLFPGGGTGELFF. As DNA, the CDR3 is TGTGCCAGCAGTTTATTTCCCGGGGGTGGGACCGGGGAGCTGTTTTTT.

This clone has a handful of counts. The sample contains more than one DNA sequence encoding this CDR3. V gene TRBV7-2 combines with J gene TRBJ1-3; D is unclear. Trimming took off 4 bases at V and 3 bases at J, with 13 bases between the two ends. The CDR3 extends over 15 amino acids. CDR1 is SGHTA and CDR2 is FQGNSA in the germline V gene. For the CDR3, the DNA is TGTGCCAGCAGCTCTTATGGAGGGAGTGGAAACACCATATATTTT. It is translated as CASSSYGGSGNTIYF.

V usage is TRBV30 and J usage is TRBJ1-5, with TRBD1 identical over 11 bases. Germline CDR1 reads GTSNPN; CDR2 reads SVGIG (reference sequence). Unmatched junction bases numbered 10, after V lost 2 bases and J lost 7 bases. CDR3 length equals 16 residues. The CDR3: CAWSPGTGGSWQPQHF. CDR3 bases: TGTGCCTGGAGTCCCGGGACAGGGGGGTCATGGCAGCCCCAGCATTTT.